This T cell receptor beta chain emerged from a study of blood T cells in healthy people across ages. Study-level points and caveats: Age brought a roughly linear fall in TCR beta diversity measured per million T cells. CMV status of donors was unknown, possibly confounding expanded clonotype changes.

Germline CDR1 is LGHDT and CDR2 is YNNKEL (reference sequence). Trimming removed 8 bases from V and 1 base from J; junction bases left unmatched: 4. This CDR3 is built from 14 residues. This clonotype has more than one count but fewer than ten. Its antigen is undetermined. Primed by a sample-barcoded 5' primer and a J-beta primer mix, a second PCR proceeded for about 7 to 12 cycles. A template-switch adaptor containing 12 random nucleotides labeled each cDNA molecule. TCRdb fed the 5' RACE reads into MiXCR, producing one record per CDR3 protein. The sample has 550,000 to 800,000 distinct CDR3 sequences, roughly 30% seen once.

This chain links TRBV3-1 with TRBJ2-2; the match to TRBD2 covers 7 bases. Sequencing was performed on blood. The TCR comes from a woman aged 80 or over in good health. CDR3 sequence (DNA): TGTGCCAGCGGTGAGCGGGGGAACACCGGGGAGCTGTTTTTT. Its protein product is CASGERGNTGELFF.